Below, 23 T cell receptor beta chains from the same sample are listed, as sequenced in a study of T cells in localized non-small cell lung cancer. The assay was immunoSEQ multiplex PCR, and TCRdb's table has in-frame clones only and misses some. The table records 30,000 to 45,000 clones, roughly 87% of them present only once. The starting material was peripheral blood, obtained before any cancer treatment. The source is a woman aged 35 to 75 with stage I lung adenocarcinoma.

V usage is TRBV4-1 and J usage is TRBJ1-4; the match to TRBD1 covers 8 bases. Germline CDR1 and CDR2: MGHRA and YSYEKL. The CDR3 spans 13 residues. The trim removed 0 bases at V and 16 bases at J, leaving 7 bases unmatched. CDR3 residues: CASSQEGTGPAFF. In nucleotides, the CDR3 is TGCGCCAGCAGCCAAGAGGGGACAGGTCCGGCGTTTTTT.

The V gene is TRBV7-6, the J gene TRBJ2-5; 12 nucleotides line up with TRBD2. The CDR3 sequence is 17 residues long. V lost 5 bases, J lost 5 bases, and 12 bases stayed unmatched. Germline assignment: CDR1 SGHVS and CDR2 FNYEAQ. CDR3 in amino acids: CASSQLLAGGPGETQYF. The CDR3 DNA follows: TGTGCCAGCAGCCAATTGCTAGCGGGGGGGCCGGGGGAGACCCAGTACTTC.

This clone was recorded only once. The chain joins TRBV11-2 to TRBJ2-1; 8 bases align to TRBD2. This CDR3 is 16 amino acids long. Germline lookup yields CDR1 SGHAT and CDR2 FQNNGV. The ends lost 1 base at V and 1 base at J; junction bases unmatched: 3. The CDR3 is CASSLGAGGSYNEQFF. DNA for the CDR3: TGTGCCAGCAGCTTAGGTGCGGGGGGATCCTACAATGAGCAGTTCTTC.

The rearrangement uses TRBV4-1 and TRBJ1-1; TRBD1 matches 8 bases. Germline-derived CDR1 and CDR2 are MGHRA and YSYEKL. There are 16 residues in the CDR3. The junction had 5 bases not matched to a gene; V was cut back by 0 bases and J by 2 bases. The CDR3 nucleotides read TGCGCCAGCAGCCAAGATATGGGACAGGCAAACACTGAAGCTTTCTTT. Protein product: CASSQDMGQANTEAFF.

The chain's CDR3 is CASSPEGGWNGYTF. The CDR3 nucleotides are TGTGCCAGCAGTCCTGAGGGGGGCTGGAATGGCTACACCTTC. V and J are TRBV28 and TRBJ1-2; a possible D gene is TRBD1 (6 bases). Germline V CDR1 and CDR2: MDHEN, SYDVKM. The CDR3 is 14 residues long. V was trimmed by 5 bases and J by 6 bases, leaving 16 bases between them.

V is TRBV6-5 and J is TRBJ2-2; no firm D call. Per germline, CDR1 MNHEY and CDR2 SVGAGI. This CDR3 spans 16 amino acids. V lost 0 bases and J lost 0, with 8 bases in between. CDR3 region: CASSYSRRSNTGELFF. The CDR3, as DNA: TGTGCCAGCAGTTACTCAAGACGTTCGAACACCGGGGAGCTGTTTTTT.

This chain connects TRBV7-2 to TRBJ2-3; 7 bases align to TRBD2. Germline-derived CDR1 and CDR2 are SGHTA and FQGNSA. Unmatched junction bases numbered 12, after V lost 5 bases and J lost 4 bases. The CDR3 sequence is 16 residues long. In nucleotides, the CDR3 is TGTGCCAGCAGCCGGGGAGGGACTCGCAGGGCAGATACGCAGTATTTT. It codes for CASSRGGTRRADTQYF. The full variable domain, with the rest looked up from reference TRBV7-2 and TRBJ2-3, is GAGVSQSPSNKVTEKGKDVELRCDPISGHTALYWYRQSLGQGLEFLIYFQGNSAPDKSGLPSDRFSAERTGGSVSTLTIQRTQQEDSAVYLCASSRGGTRRADTQYFGPGTRLTVL.

The rearrangement links TRBV18 to TRBJ1-6, with 12 bases identical to TRBD1. CDR3 length: 17 residues. Trimming removed 3 bases from V and 7 bases from J; junction bases left unmatched: 7. The germline V gene has CDR1 KGHSH and CDR2 LQKENI. For the CDR3, the DNA is TGTGCCAGCTCACCTCGAACGGGACAGGGGGCGAATTCACCCCTCCACTTT. Its protein is CASSPRTGQGANSPLHF. The variable domain in full, with the rest retrieved from reference TRBV18 and TRBJ1-6, is NAGVMQNPRHLVRRRGQEARLRCSPMKGHSHVYWYRQLPEEGLKFMVYLQKENIIDESGMPKERFSAEFPKEGPSILRIQQVVRGDSAAYFCASSPRTGQGANSPLHFGNGTRLTVT.

The genes are TRBV5-6 and TRBJ2-7, with 8 bases that match TRBD1. CDR1 SGHDT and CDR2 YYEEEE come from the germline V gene. The CDR3 covers 16 residues. The junction had 16 bases not matched to a gene; V was cut back by 2 bases and J by 9 bases. Here the CDR3 reads CASSFLSAARGLGQYF. CDR3 in DNA: TGTGCCAGCAGCTTTCTAAGCGCCGCCAGGGGGCTAGGGCAGTACTTC.

The CDR3, as DNA: TGCGCCAGCAGCCAAGATAGAAGGGGGCGGAAAAACATTCAGTACTTC. The encoded protein is CASSQDRRGRKNIQYF. V gene TRBV4-3 combines with J gene TRBJ2-4; TRBD1 matches at 7 bases. CDR3 length: 16 amino acids. The ends lost 0 bases at V and 4 bases at J; junction bases unmatched: 6. Germline V gene lookup returns CDR1 LGHNA and CDR2 YSLEER.

The chain employs TRBV5-1 and TRBJ2-2, with D hard to call. Germline V gene sequence: CDR1 SGHRS, CDR2 YFSETQ. V lost 4 bases, J lost 2 bases, and 6 bases lay in between. The CDR3 contains 13 residues. CDR3 bases: TGCGCCAGCAGCCAAGATAACACCGGGGAGCTGTTTTTT. Translation gives CASSQDNTGELFF.

The chain uses TRBV5-4 and TRBJ1-6; D ambiguous. The CDR3 covers 11 residues. CDR1 and CDR2 (germline): SGHNT, YYREEE (reference sequence). The V end was cut by 3 bases, the J end by 13 bases, with 8 bases between. CDR3 nucleotide sequence: TGTGCCAGCAGCTACCACGGGCCCCTCCACTTT. Translating it yields CASSYHGPLHF.

This rearrangement joins TRBV15 to TRBJ2-4; no clear D. CDR3 length: 13 residues. Looked up from germline, CDR1 is LNHNV and CDR2 is YYDKDF (reference sequence). Trimming left V 4 bases short and J 2 bases short, with 6 bases between. The DNA for the CDR3 is TGTGCCACCAGCACTGGGCCCAAAAACATTCAGTACTTC. Its protein product is CATSTGPKNIQYF. Filled out from reference TRBV15 and TRBJ2-4, the complete variable domain reads DAMVIQNPRYQVTQFGKPVTLSCSQTLNHNVMYWYQQKSSQAPKLLFHYYDKDFNNEADTPDNFQSRRPNTSFCFLDIRSPGLGDTAMYLCATSTGPKNIQYFGAGTRLSVL.

The chain recombines TRBV9 with TRBJ1-4, with TRBD1 identical over 8 bases. V lost 0 bases to trimming and J lost 4 bases; unmatched junction nucleotides: 2. This CDR3 contains 15 residues. Germline V gives CDR1 SGDLS, CDR2 YYNGEE. In DNA, the CDR3 is TGTGCCAGCAGCGTAGGGGGGACAGGTAATGAAAAACTGTTTTTT. Its protein is CASSVGGTGNEKLFF.

The chain uses TRBV10-1 and TRBJ1-1; 9 bases line up with TRBD1. Germline V lookup: CDR1 WNHNN, CDR2 SYGVQD (reference sequence). V trimming: 3 bases; J trimming: 8 bases; junction bases outside the gene matches: 7. CDR3 size: 14 residues. CDR3 nucleotides: TGCGCCAGCAGTGACCCGGGACAGGGTAACGAAGCTTTCTTT. Its protein product is CASSDPGQGNEAFF.

The J gene is TRBJ1-3, the V gene TRBV2; D not certain. Trimming took 6 bases from V and 4 from J, leaving 4 bases between them. This CDR3 has 11 residues. Germline lookup yields CDR1 SNHLY and CDR2 FYNNEI. The CDR3 protein is CASRRGNTIYF. CDR3 in DNA: TGTGCCAGCAGAAGGGGAAACACCATATATTTT.

The chain couples TRBV4-1 to TRBJ2-7, with D maybe TRBD1 (5 bases). With 1 base removed from V and 3 bases from J, the gap between germline ends came to 13 bases. The germline gives CDR1 MGHRA, CDR2 YSYEKL. The CDR3 extends over 15 amino acids. CDR3 DNA: TGCGCCAGCAGCCAAGTCTCTGGACAAAGCTACGAGCAGTACTTC. This codes for CASSQVSGQSYEQYF.

The chain links TRBV18 to TRBJ1-1; 8 bases map to TRBD1. V trimming: 4 bases; J trimming: 4 bases; junction bases outside the gene matches: 2. Per the germline V gene, CDR1 is KGHSH and CDR2 is LQKENI. The CDR3 is 13 residues long. DNA of the CDR3: TGTGCCAGCTCACGGACAGGGTCCACTGAAGCTTTCTTT. It codes for CASSRTGSTEAFF. The complete variable domain, with remaining parts taken from reference TRBV18 and TRBJ1-1, reads NAGVMQNPRHLVRRRGQEARLRCSPMKGHSHVYWYRQLPEEGLKFMVYLQKENIIDESGMPKERFSAEFPKEGPSILRIQQVVRGDSAAYFCASSRTGSTEAFFGQGTRLTVV.

The chain recombines TRBV2 with TRBJ2-1; TRBD1 agrees at 7 bases. This CDR3 has 15 amino acids. Germline CDR1 SNHLY, CDR2 FYNNEI. The ends lost 2 bases at V and 5 bases at J; junction bases unmatched: 6. The CDR3: CASSEWEQGNNEQFF. The CDR3 nucleotides read TGTGCCAGCAGTGAATGGGAACAGGGGAACAATGAGCAGTTCTTC.

The rearrangement joins TRBV9 to TRBJ2-2; weak D call: TRBD2 (5 bases). Deletions cut 4 bases from V and 1 base from J, with 8 bases between. This CDR3 is built from 14 residues. The V gene's germline CDR1 is SGDLS and CDR2 YYNGEE. In DNA form, the CDR3 reads TGTGCCAGCAGCCTAGGACTGAACACCGGGGAGCTGTTTTTT. Residues: CASSLGLNTGELFF.

This clone was counted a few times. The rearrangement uses TRBV4-2 and TRBJ1-2, with D maybe TRBD1 (5 bases). Trimming cost V 4 bases and J 2 bases, with 17 bases left between them. The CDR3 totals 16 residues. Germline CDR1 is LGHNA and CDR2 is YNFKEQ. CDR3 sequence reads: CASSPVGDLLNYGYTF. Written as DNA, the CDR3 is TGTGCCAGCAGCCCCGTGGGGGATTTGCTCAACTATGGCTACACCTTC.

V gene TRBV7-2 combines with J gene TRBJ2-1; possible D gene TRBD2, 6 bases. CDR1 is SGHTA, CDR2 FQGNSA, per germline. This CDR3 is 16 amino acids long. V was trimmed by 3 bases and J by 0 bases, leaving 12 bases between them. In DNA, the CDR3 is TGTGCCAGCAGCTTTAGCGGAGCGTCCTCCTACAATGAGCAGTTCTTC. Encoded protein: CASSFSGASSYNEQFF.

CDR3 amino acids: CASSLGTGGMRETQYF. The CDR3 DNA reads as TGTGCCAGCAGCTTGGGGACAGGGGGGATGAGAGAGACCCAGTACTTC. This chain joins TRBV5-8 and TRBJ2-5, with 10 bases identical to TRBD1. Trimming took 0 bases from V and 4 from J; bases not matched to a gene: 6. The CDR3 contains 16 residues. Germline V gives CDR1 SGHTS, CDR2 YDEGEE.